This entry features one TCR beta chain sequence. TCRdb recomputed calls from the RT-PCR reads with MiXCR, one row per CDR3 protein. This table has just under 550,000 distinct CDR3 sequences, under 30% appearing once. This sample is drawn from a study of response to subunit inactivated influenza vaccine. The same sample was also used in a study of T cells expressing NK-cell markers. Per that study: Synthesis of TCR beta cDNA relied on 5'RACE template switching carrying UMIs. It was from sorted CD3+CD56+NKG2C+, CD3+CD56+NKG2C- and CD3+CD56-NKG2C+ T cells that TCR beta repertoires came. The CD3+CD56-NKG2C+ fraction of a handful of donors was also led by these clonotypes. Whether expanded NKG2C+ T cell clones recognized HCMV stayed uncertain.

The source of this sequence is a man between 45 and 60 years old who received an inactivated influenza vaccine. The material sequenced was CD4+ T cells sorted from PBMCs, taken about 11 days after vaccination.

The CDR3 region has the DNA TGTGCCAGCAACACAGGAGTGAACACTGAAGCTTTCTTT. It is translated as CASNTGVNTEAFF. The chain combines TRBV6-2 or TRBV6-3 with TRBJ1-1; tentative D call: TRBD1 (5 bases). Trimming left V 7 bases short and J 0 bases short, with 9 bases between. CDR1 MNHEY and CDR2 SVGEGT come from the germline V gene. CDR3 size: 13 residues.